This T cell receptor (beta chain) comes out of a study of blood T cell repertoires in COVID-19. Across the whole study: Samples of COVID-19 (acute and convalescent) were obtained from the United States, Italy and Spain.

Seattle-derived patients entered the study during active infection and were followed longitudinally. How the authors handled the data: Cell counts per sample came from amplifying reference gene primers. TCRdb's copy holds only in-frame clones and misses some; the assay was immunoSEQ multiplex PCR. The DNA was the basis for D and trimming; V, J and clone size are from that table. The sample comprises 95,000 to 150,000 clones, roughly 89% of which are singletons, and around 4.1% rests with the top ten. The V gene end was trimmed by 5 bases and the J gene end by 5 bases; junction bases not matched to a gene: 6. CDR1 is MNHEY, CDR2 SVGAGI, per germline. The CDR3 consists of 14 residues.

This chain links TRBV6-5 with TRBJ2-5; 9 nucleotides align to TRBD1. The source is a woman in her sixties with COVID-19, enrolled during active disease. Sequenced sample: peripheral blood. Here the CDR3 reads CASSPDRGRETQYF. As DNA, the CDR3 is TGTGCCAGCAGTCCGGACAGGGGCCGGGAGACCCAGTACTTC.